Described below is a single T cell receptor beta chain sequence and its context. Antigen unknown. This entry is derived from a study of siplizumab effects on memory and regulatory T cells. Study-level results: Most alloreactive clones went unmapped to unstimulated subsets; only a minor fraction mapped. Alloreactive sequences from unstimulated CD4+ memory cells fell significantly with siplizumab.

Assays captured 75,000 to 100,000 TCR templates per sample. TCRdb's copy holds only in-frame clones and misses some; the assay was immunoSEQ multiplex PCR. Of about 27,000 clones in the sample, roughly 88% were seen once. Germline CDR1 reads SGHTA; CDR2 reads FQGTGA. V lost 1 base and J 11 bases, leaving 14 bases between the germline ends. The CDR3 sequence is 13 residues long. This receptor was identified in a human donor in good health. This chain uses TRBV7-3 with TRBJ1-1, with D possibly being TRBD1 (5 bases). Sequencing was carried out using memory CD4+ T cells sorted from blood. The CDR3 loop reads CASSLRRGREAFF. DNA of the CDR3: TGTGCCAGCAGCTTAAGGCGGGGCAGGGAGGCTTTCTTT.